This TCR beta chain originates from a study of regulatory T cells in long-lasting Graves disease. Whole-study context: Less than 3 months of antithyroid drugs had been taken by newly diagnosed Graves' patients.

Regarding time point: newly diagnosed GD, antithyroid drugs for less than 3 months. The TCR library used RNA extracted from PBMCs. CDR3-region Arm-PCR and iRepertoire HTBI primers produced the TCR beta libraries. Original methodology: Identification yielded about 66 TRBV and under 15 TRBJ segments across samples. TCRdb analysed the multiplex PCR reads with MiXCR anew, one entry per CDR3 protein. The V and J calls and clone size come from TCRdb's table, not from the authors' own analysis. This sample has over 300,000 distinct CDR3 sequences; 15% to 17% occur once, and the top ten carry roughly 20%. This clonotype was detected many times. V was clipped by 6 bases and J by 8 bases, with 14 bases between them. Germline CDR1 MDHEN, CDR2 SYDVKM. The CDR3 is made up of 13 amino acids.

Sequencing was performed on peripheral blood mononuclear cells (PBMCs), taken at new diagnosis, from a patient treated with antithyroid drugs. The chain carries TRBV28 and TRBJ1-5; TRBD1 is a possible D gene (5 bases). This TCR came from a female donor with Graves disease. In nucleotides, the CDR3 is TGTGCCAGCAGGAGGGGCAAGGGTAAGCCCCAGCATTTT. Its translation is CASRRGKGKPQHF.